This TCR beta chain was recovered during a study of blood T cell repertoires in COVID-19. CDR1 and CDR2 (germline): MNHEY, SVGAGI. Losses at the gene ends were 2 bases for V and 5 bases for J; bases not matched to a gene: 3. The CDR3 spans 13 residues. TCRdb's table, derived via immunoSEQ multiplex PCR, lists solely in-frame clones and lacks some. This table holds some 150,000 clones, around 85% found once. The chain employs TRBV6-5 and TRBJ2-7; TRBD1 matches at 7 bases. The sample was peripheral blood. The sequence came from a woman aged 55 to 70 with COVID-19, enrolled during active disease. The CDR3: CASSYGDSHEQYF. CDR3 DNA sequence: TGTGCCAGCAGTTACGGGGACAGCCACGAGCAGTACTTC.